This section outlines one TCR beta chain sequence together with its context. The source of the sample is a study of shared clonotypes between healthy human individuals. Several immunoSEQ plates held equal portions of the genomic DNA taken from each subset. Assay used: immunoSEQ multiplex PCR; TCRdb lists only in-frame clones, some missing. The table lists over a million clones, around 95% of them singletons. This receptor was identified in a man aged 25-45 years in good health. The source material was naive CD4+ T cells sorted from blood. Subset defined: CD45RA+ positively selected.

In DNA, the CDR3 is TGCGCCAGCAGCTCCCTACGGACAGCTTATGGCTACACCTTC. Protein sequence: CASSSLRTAYGYTF. The chain couples TRBV5-1 to TRBJ1-2; D is possibly TRBD1 (6 bases). Trimming left V 3 bases short and J 5 bases short, with 14 bases between. Germline V CDR1 and CDR2: SGHRS, YFSETQ. The CDR3 covers 14 residues.